This T cell receptor (beta chain) was recorded in a study of blood T cell repertoires in COVID-19. Background on the study: The United States, Italy and Spain provided the acute and convalescent COVID-19 samples. PBMCs, B-cell-depleted T cells, or T cells were the source of the cDNA or gDNA that made up the material.

TCRdb's copy holds only in-frame clones and misses some; the assay was immunoSEQ multiplex PCR. The table shows 65,000 to 85,000 clones, with roughly 90% occurring only once. Sample: peripheral blood. The clonotype was recovered from a human donor in a cohort sampled during active COVID-19.

This chain's CDR3 is CASSVESGGANEQFF. DNA for the CDR3: TGTGCCAGCAGCGTAGAAAGCGGGGGGGCGAATGAGCAGTTCTTC. The chain uses TRBV9 and TRBJ2-1, with 10 bases identical to TRBD2. After removal of 0 bases from V and 7 bases from J, the junction contained 4 bases not matched to a gene. This CDR3 is built from 15 residues. Per the germline V gene, CDR1 is SGDLS and CDR2 is YYNGEE.